The entry that follows covers one T cell receptor beta chain sequence. Its antigen specificity is not known. One base away there is no much larger clone; base qualities are not given. The record originates from a study of control samples from healthy donors and cancer patients (TCRdb year 2020). The library was obtained by the immunoSEQ multiplex PCR assay. This is the immuneACCESS table as TCRdb keeps it, with only in-frame sequences that have V and J called. A part of the clones is gone; compared with another copy, unresolved V genes explain less than half, and the rest is unexplained. This sample gives over 100,000 clones in total; more than 80% of them show up just once. Of the sample, around 2.5% falls within the top ten clones. This receptor was taken from a man in his forties in good health. Input material: blood.

The bases are TGTGCCAGCAGGGTGATCGGGACAGGGACCTATGGCTACACCTTC. This encodes CASRVIGTGTYGYTF. The chain is encoded by TRBV6-5 joined to TRBJ1-2; 9 central nucleotides agree with TRBD1. The V end gives up 6 bases and the J end 4 bases, leaving 9 bases in the junction not matched to a gene. CDR3 length: 15 amino acids, cysteine to phenylalanine. Only CDR3 DNA is held: 45 bases, read in frame from base 1. Taken from the germline V gene, the CDR1 and CDR2 loops are MNHEY and SVGAGI.